This T cell receptor beta chain was recovered during a study of spatial heterogeneity in lung cancer. TCRdb fed the 5' RACE reads into MiXCR, producing one record per CDR3 protein. The data show roughly 24,000 distinct CDR3 sequences, with more than 9.5% seen just once and about 20% held by the top ten. The CDR3 has 16 amino acids. CDR1 is SGDLS and CDR2 is YYNGEE in the germline V gene. Trimming shortened V by 0 bases and J by 1 base, and 12 bases separated the two germline ends. This clonotype was counted at least ten times. Noted time point: blood at routine non-recurrence follow-up after resection.

The sequencing here drew on PBMCs, taken at follow-up. V is TRBV9 and J is TRBJ2-3, with D tentatively TRBD1 (5 bases). The clonotype comes from a male donor with early-stage non-small cell lung cancer. CDR3 sequence: CASSVGGSLRTDTQYF. The DNA for the CDR3 is TGTGCCAGCAGCGTAGGGGGCAGCTTACGCACAGATACGCAGTATTTT.